The text below deals with one T cell receptor (beta chain). The sample belongs to a study of blood T cells in healthy people across ages. Alongside a J-beta primer mix, a sample-barcoded 5' primer served in a second PCR lasting roughly 7 to 11 cycles. One entry per CDR3 protein, called by TCRdb with MiXCR from the 5' RACE reads. The sample includes 1,800,000 or so distinct CDR3 sequences, about 39% seen only once; the top ten take about 21%. Per germline, CDR1 MNHEY and CDR2 SVGAGI. This CDR3 contains 16 residues. The J segment lost 2 bases and the V segment lost 6 bases, leaving 7 bases of the junction unmatched.

Sequencing was performed on blood. The chain links TRBV6-5 to TRBJ2-6; 7 bases agree with TRBD1. The origin of this receptor is a human donor in good health. CDR3 DNA sequence: TGTGCCAGCAGCCAGCAGGGGGTGGCTGGGGCCAACGTCCTGACTTTC. The encoded protein is CASSQQGVAGANVLTF.